A single sample is the source of the 25 T cell receptor beta chains below, sequenced in a study of cytomegalovirus exposure and HLA in healthy donors (dated by TCRdb to 2016 to 2017). The library was generated by the immunoSEQ multiplex PCR assay. For the multiplex PCR, a mixture combining 60 forward primers for TCR Vbeta segments and 13 reverse primers for TCR Jbeta segments was used. TCRdb limited this immuneACCESS table to in-frame rearrangements with V and J called. A share of clones is missing; checked studies link under half to unresolved V genes, and the rest is unexplained. The sample profile shows 110,000 to 150,000 clones; 73% of them were found once. 1% to 1.5% of the sample belongs to the ten largest clones. The sequenced sample was PBMCs. The receptor source for this set is a woman aged 40-49 years in good health and CMV-seronegative.

This rearrangement joins TRBV14 to TRBJ2-3; 8 bases align to TRBD1. After removal of 1 base from V and 3 bases from J, the junction contained 6 bases not matched to a gene. CDR3 length: 16 residues. Looked up from germline, CDR1 is SGHDN and CDR2 is FVKESK. The CDR3 DNA reads as TGTGCCAGCAGCCAAGGACAGGGGTGGGAGACAGATACGCAGTATTTT. This codes for CASSQGQGWETDTQYF.

This sequence joins TRBV5-5 and TRBJ2-1; no firm D call. Looked up from germline, CDR1 is SGHKS and CDR2 is YYEKEE (reference sequence). CDR3 length: 19 residues. V was shortened by 0 bases and J by 12 bases, with 31 bases between the two germline ends. DNA for the CDR3: TGTGCCAGCAGCTTGGCCCCAGGCAGTCGAGTTGGGCTCGTCACCAGGCAGTTCTTC. The encoded protein is CASSLAPGSRVGLVTRQFF. Using reference TRBV5-5 and TRBJ2-1 for the parts outside the CDR3, the full variable domain is DAGVTQSPTHLIKTRGQQVTLRCSPISGHKSVSWYQQVLGQGPQFIFQYYEKEERGRGNFPDRFSARQFPNYSSELNVNALLLGDSALYLCASSLAPGSRVGLVTRQFFGPGTRLTVL.

There are a few counts of this clone. The chain is built from TRBV2 and TRBJ2-2, with 8 bases aligning to TRBD1. The CDR3 consists of 13 residues. CDR1 and CDR2 from the germline V gene are SNHLY and FYNNEI. V was clipped by 6 bases and J by 8 bases; unmatched bases: 5. The DNA of the CDR3 is TGTGCCAGCAGGGACAGGGTGGTGGGGGAGCTGTTTTTT. Residues: CASRDRVVGELFF.

This chain joins TRBV6-5 and TRBJ2-5, with a tentative D call TRBD2 (6 bases). The CDR3 extends over 14 amino acids. CDR1 and CDR2 from the germline V gene are MNHEY and SVGAGI. Trimming cost V 6 bases and J 5 bases, with 16 bases left between them. CDR3 DNA: TGTGCCAGCAGCCACGGGGGTAGCTTGGAGACCCAGTACTTC. This encodes CASSHGGSLETQYF.

The V gene is TRBV5-5, the J gene TRBJ1-2; possible D gene TRBD1, 5 bases. The germline V gene encodes CDR1 SGHKS and CDR2 YYEKEE (reference sequence). The V and J ends lost 0 bases and 4 bases respectively, with 19 bases between them. The CDR3 extends over 17 amino acids. The DNA of the CDR3 is TGTGCCAGCAGCTTGGTAGGCGGGGGAAATTTGATCTATGGCTACACCTTC. Protein sequence: CASSLVGGGNLIYGYTF.

The chain couples TRBV27 to TRBJ2-6, with 7 bases matching TRBD1. This CDR3 has 17 amino acids. The germline V gene encodes CDR1 MNHEY and CDR2 SMNVEV (reference sequence). V lost 3 bases, J lost 0 bases, and 5 bases stayed unmatched. CDR3 residues: CASSLTGYSSGANVLTF. As DNA, the CDR3 is TGTGCCAGCAGTTTGACAGGGTATTCCTCTGGGGCCAACGTCCTGACTTTC. The full variable domain, with the rest looked up from reference TRBV27 and TRBJ2-6, is EAQVTQNPRYLITVTGKKLTVTCSQNMNHEYMSWYRQDPGLGLRQIYYSMNVEVTDKGDVPEGYKVSRKEKRNFPLILESPSPNQTSLYFCASSLTGYSSGANVLTFGAGSRLTVL.

V is TRBV2 and J is TRBJ1-1, with unresolved D. Germline V gene data show CDR1 as SNHLY and CDR2 as FYNNEI. The CDR3 has 12 amino acids. Trimming shortened V by 5 bases and J by 5 bases, and 9 bases separated the two germline ends. Here the CDR3 reads CASSLSDTEAFF. The CDR3 DNA sequence: TGTGCCAGCAGTCTCAGTGATACTGAAGCTTTCTTT.

This chain connects TRBV19 to TRBJ2-1; the D gene is possibly TRBD1 (6 bases). The V end lost 6 bases, the J end lost 9 bases, and 6 bases lay between the germline ends. Germline assignment: CDR1 LNHDA and CDR2 SQIVND (reference sequence). The CDR3 is made up of 10 amino acids. The CDR3 loop reads CASRGGEQFF. The DNA for the CDR3 is TGTGCCAGTAGAGGGGGTGAGCAGTTCTTC.

The chain employs TRBV27 and TRBJ1-2; 7 bases are a match to TRBD1. CDR3 length: 14 amino acids. The germline V gene has CDR1 MNHEY and CDR2 SMNVEV (reference sequence). V dropped 4 bases and J dropped 8; count of bases not matched to a gene: 10. The CDR3 nucleotides read TGTGCCAGCAGTTCCACAGGGGCCAGCGGAGGCTACACCTTC. It codes for CASSSTGASGGYTF.

The chain is built from TRBV10-3 and TRBJ1-2, with 8 positions matching TRBD1. Germline lookup yields CDR1 ENHRY and CDR2 SYGVKD. J gave up 7 bases and V 6 bases, and 10 bases lay outside the gene matches. This CDR3 is 14 amino acids long. DNA of the CDR3: TGTGCCATCAGCCCGGACAGGGACAGCGGTGGCTACACCTTC. Amino acid sequence: CAISPDRDSGGYTF.

This clone was found a few times. The genes are TRBV7-9 and TRBJ2-5, with 7 nucleotides matching TRBD1. The CDR3 is made up of 16 amino acids. V gave up 5 bases and J gave up 5 bases; unmatched junction bases: 14. Germline V gene data show CDR1 as SEHNR and CDR2 as FQNEAQ (reference sequence). Here the CDR3 DNA reads TGTGCCAGCAGCACTGGACAGGATTGGTTTGGGGAGACCCAGTACTTC. Translation: CASSTGQDWFGETQYF.

The chain joins TRBV7-2 to TRBJ1-1; D unresolved. CDR1 is SGHTA, CDR2 FQGNSA, per germline. The CDR3 length is 13 residues. The germline V and J ends were trimmed by 5 bases and 0 bases, with 7 bases remaining between them. The CDR3 coding sequence is TGTGCCAGCAGCGAAGCCATGAACACTGAAGCTTTCTTT. Its protein product is CASSEAMNTEAFF. Full variable domain (missing parts from reference TRBV7-2 and TRBJ1-1): GAGVSQSPSNKVTEKGKDVELRCDPISGHTALYWYRQSLGQGLEFLIYFQGNSAPDKSGLPSDRFSAERTGGSVSTLTIQRTQQEDSAVYLCASSEAMNTEAFFGQGTRLTVV.

The chain combines TRBV29-1 with TRBJ1-2, with D maybe TRBD1 (6 bases). CDR1 and CDR2 from the germline V gene are SQVTM and ANQGSEA. Trimming shortened V by 3 bases and J by 5 bases, and 10 bases separated the two germline ends. The CDR3 is made up of 12 amino acids. In DNA, the CDR3 is TGCAGCGTTGACAGGGGCCTATATGGCTACACCTTC. Translation gives CSVDRGLYGYTF.

The rearrangement uses TRBV19 and TRBJ1-1; 7 bases map to TRBD1. This CDR3 spans 16 amino acids. The ends lost 4 bases at V and 1 base at J; junction bases unmatched: 9. Germline V gives CDR1 LNHDA, CDR2 SQIVND (reference sequence). The CDR3 region has the DNA TGTGCCAGTAGTACAGTGGCGGGACAGAGGAACACTGAAGCTTTCTTT. Translation gives CASSTVAGQRNTEAFF.

This clone was seen only a few times. The chain couples TRBV13 to TRBJ2-2; the D gene is possibly TRBD2 (6 bases). CDR1 is PRHDT, CDR2 FYEKMQ, per germline (reference sequence). V was clipped by 1 base and J by 6 bases, with 15 bases between them. This CDR3 has 16 amino acids. CDR3 sequence: CASSLEGLGIPGELFF. As DNA, the CDR3 is TGTGCCAGCAGCTTAGAGGGACTTGGGATCCCCGGGGAGCTGTTTTTT.

The rearrangement links TRBV7-2 to TRBJ1-4, with TRBD1 matching 9 bases. This CDR3 comprises 15 residues. Trimming cost V 5 bases and J 7 bases; bases outside gene matches: 8. Germline V gene sequence: CDR1 SGHTA, CDR2 FQGNSA. CDR3 sequence reads: CASSLTGTGFEKLFF. The CDR3 DNA reads as TGTGCCAGCAGCCTTACCGGGACAGGGTTTGAAAAACTGTTTTTT.

This sequence joins TRBV14 and TRBJ1-1, with unresolved D. V lost 4 bases to trimming and J lost 4 bases, with 7 bases between them. Germline V gene sequence: CDR1 SGHDN, CDR2 FVKESK. CDR3 length: 12 amino acids. The DNA for the CDR3 is TGTGCCAGCAGCCCGCAGTTCACTGAAGCTTTCTTT. It encodes CASSPQFTEAFF.

This clone was detected once. The genes are TRBV4-1 and TRBJ2-5; TRBD1 agrees at 9 bases. V lost 0 bases, J lost 2 bases, and 7 bases stayed unmatched. Germline V lookup: CDR1 MGHRA, CDR2 YSYEKL. The CDR3 has 17 residues. The CDR3 region is CASSQDYRGLIQETQYF. For the CDR3, the DNA is TGCGCCAGCAGCCAAGATTACAGGGGGCTTATACAAGAGACCCAGTACTTC.

This clone has a single count. The rearrangement joins TRBV11-2 to TRBJ1-1, with 8 bases fitting TRBD1. Germline V gene data show CDR1 as SGHAT and CDR2 as FQNNGV. The J segment lost 12 bases and the V segment lost 5 bases, leaving 11 bases of the junction unmatched. This CDR3 has 13 residues. The CDR3: CASSLRTGRETFF. CDR3 nucleotide sequence: TGTGCCAGCAGCCTACGGACAGGGAGGGAAACTTTCTTT.

The chain couples TRBV4-1 to TRBJ1-6; TRBD1 agrees at 9 bases. The ends lost 1 base at V and 8 bases at J; junction bases unmatched: 3. Per the germline V gene, CDR1 is MGHRA and CDR2 is YSYEKL. There are 15 residues in the CDR3. The chain's CDR3 is CASSQGQGVDSPLHF. Written as DNA, the CDR3 is TGCGCCAGCAGCCAAGGACAGGGGGTGGATTCACCCCTCCACTTT.

This clone was found once. Other DNA sequences of this sample code for an identical CDR3. The CDR3 DNA follows: TGCGCCAGCAGCGTTATTCAGGGTTCGGGCTATGGCTACACCTTC. Translation gives CASSVIQGSGYGYTF. The chain recombines TRBV5-1 with TRBJ1-2; weak D call: TRBD1 (5 bases). The V end lost 4 bases, the J end lost 4 bases, and 17 bases lay between the germline ends. Germline V gene data show CDR1 as SGHRS and CDR2 as YFSETQ. The CDR3 contains 15 residues. Variable domain in full (rest from reference TRBV5-1 and TRBJ1-2): KAGVTQTPRYLIKTRGQQVTLSCSPISGHRSVSWYQQTPGQGLQFLFEYFSETQRNKGNFPGRFSGRQFSNSRSEMNVSTLELGDSALYLCASSVIQGSGYGYTFGSGTRLTVV.

The rearrangement links TRBV5-5 to TRBJ2-7; no definite D call. CDR1 and CDR2 from the germline V gene are SGHKS and YYEKEE (reference sequence). Deletions cut 0 bases from V and 9 bases from J, with 10 bases between. The CDR3 runs to 12 residues. This CDR3 is CASSLAHNMQYF. DNA of the CDR3: TGTGCCAGCAGCTTGGCCCATAACATGCAGTACTTC.

In this sample, this clone turned up a few times. This chain connects TRBV4-1 to TRBJ2-7, with TRBD1 as a possible D gene (6 bases). Germline CDR1 reads MGHRA; CDR2 reads YSYEKL. The CDR3 extends over 14 amino acids. V was shortened by 2 bases and J by 3 bases, with 11 bases between the two germline ends. CDR3 nucleotide sequence: TGCGCCAGCAGCCAACAGGGGCTCCTCTACGAGCAGTACTTC. This gives the protein CASSQQGLLYEQYF.

The J gene is TRBJ2-3, the V gene TRBV6-5; weak D call: TRBD2 (6 bases). With 0 bases removed from V and 3 bases from J, the gap between germline ends came to 7 bases. CDR1 and CDR2 (germline): MNHEY, SVGAGI. The CDR3 is 14 residues long. In DNA form, the CDR3 reads TGTGCCAGCAGTTACTCGGGGGGAACAGATACGCAGTATTTT. It codes for CASSYSGGTDTQYF.

The chain uses TRBV11-2 and TRBJ2-7; no clear D gene. CDR3 length: 13 residues. The V and J ends lost 0 bases and 7 bases respectively, with 10 bases between them. Germline-derived CDR1 and CDR2 are SGHAT and FQNNGV. In nucleotides, the CDR3 is TGTGCCAGCAGCTTAGATTTGAGCAGGGAGCAGTACTTC. Protein product: CASSLDLSREQYF.